The rows below give T cell receptor beta chains drawn from one sample of a study of T cell responses to AZD1222 COVID-19 vaccine. Sequencing used immunoSEQ multiplex PCR; TCRdb keeps in-frame clones, though not all of them. The sample carries some 190,000 clones, 80% to 90% recorded once. The sequencing here drew on peripheral blood, taken on day 0 of AZD1222 vaccination. The receptors come from an adult in good health. The CDR3 runs from the conserved cysteine through the conserved F or W. D genes are given only for firm matches. For some rows the clone size is stated as once, few or many, or as a class when expanded; others skip it.

V gene: TRBV7-2; clone size: NA; J gene: TRBJ1-3; D gene: NA; CDR3 DNA: TGTGCCAGCAGCTTTCGGGGTTCACCTGGAAACACCATATATTTT; CDR3 protein: CASSFRGSPGNTIYF
V gene: TRBV5-6; clone size: NA; J gene: TRBJ2-1; D gene: NA; CDR3 DNA: TGTGCCAGCAGCTCCGGCCTAGAGCAGTTCTTC; CDR3 protein: CASSSGLEQFF
V gene: TRBV5-6; clone size: NA; J gene: TRBJ2-5; D gene: NA; CDR3 DNA: TGTGCCAGCAGCTCCACGACGGAGACCCAGTACTTC; CDR3 protein: CASSSTTETQYF
V gene: TRBV28; clone size: once; J gene: TRBJ1-3; D gene: NA; CDR3 DNA: TGTGCCAGCAGTTCCACAGGGCTCTCTGGAAACACCATATATTTT; CDR3 protein: CASSSTGLSGNTIYF
V gene: TRBV7-8; clone size: NA; J gene: TRBJ1-4; D gene: NA; CDR3 DNA: TGTGCCAGCAGCTCGGGACCTAATGAAAAACTGTTTTTT; CDR3 protein: CASSSGPNEKLFF
V gene: TRBV5-1; clone size: NA; J gene: TRBJ1-1; D gene: NA; CDR3 DNA: TGCGCCAGCACCCTCGCGGACCTAGGCACTGAAGCTTTCTTT; CDR3 protein: CASTLADLGTEAFF
V gene: TRBV4-3; clone size: NA; J gene: TRBJ1-2; D gene: NA; CDR3 DNA: TGCGCCAGCAGCCAAGATCAGGGCTTGGGCTACACCTTC; CDR3 protein: CASSQDQGLGYTF
V gene: TRBV27; clone size: once; J gene: TRBJ2-3; D gene: NA; CDR3 DNA: TGTGCCAGCAGTTCTACGGGACGATCCACAGATACGCAGTATTTT; CDR3 protein: CASSSTGRSTDTQYF
V gene: TRBV5-6; clone size: NA; J gene: TRBJ1-1; D gene: NA; CDR3 DNA: TGTGCCAGCAGCTTGGGGCAGAACGGGGCTTTCTTT; CDR3 protein: CASSLGQNGAFF
V gene: TRBV6-4; clone size: NA; J gene: TRBJ2-1; D gene: TRBD2; CDR3 DNA: TGTGCCAGCAGTCCCAAGCGGGGGAGCTCCTACAATGAGCAGTTCTTC; CDR3 protein: CASSPKRGSSYNEQFF
V gene: TRBV28; clone size: NA; J gene: TRBJ1-1; D gene: NA; CDR3 DNA: TGTGCCAGCAGTTTACTTCAGGGGCGGTACACTGAAGCTTTCTTT; CDR3 protein: CASSLLQGRYTEAFF
V gene: TRBV19; clone size: NA; J gene: TRBJ2-1; D gene: NA; CDR3 DNA: TGTGCCAGTATGATCGACAGCTCCTACAATGAGCAGTTCTTC; CDR3 protein: CASMIDSSYNEQFF
V gene: TRBV3-1/TRBV3-2; clone size: NA; J gene: TRBJ2-5; D gene: NA; CDR3 DNA: TGTGCCAGCAGCCAAGAACAGGGACCCCGGGGGACCCAGTACTTC; CDR3 protein: CASSQEQGPRGTQYF
V gene: TRBV19; clone size: few; J gene: TRBJ1-5; D gene: TRBD1; CDR3 DNA: TGTGCCAGTAGTAGACAGGGGACCAATCAGCCCCAGCATTTT; CDR3 protein: CASSRQGTNQPQHF
V gene: TRBV7-9; clone size: NA; J gene: TRBJ1-4; D gene: NA; CDR3 DNA: TGTGCCAGCAGCTTAGCCTACAGTGGGACAACTAATGAAAAACTGTTTTTT; CDR3 protein: CASSLAYSGTTNEKLFF
V gene: TRBV5-1; clone size: NA; J gene: TRBJ1-5; D gene: NA; CDR3 DNA: TGCGCCAGCAGCTTGGATGCCGATCAGCCCCAGCATTTT; CDR3 protein: CASSLDADQPQHF
V gene: TRBV6-6; clone size: NA; J gene: TRBJ2-1; D gene: NA; CDR3 DNA: TGTGCCAGCAGTTACGATGACACCCAGACAGGGTTCTTC; CDR3 protein: CASSYDDTQTGFF
V gene: TRBV3-1/TRBV3-2; clone size: NA; J gene: TRBJ2-7; D gene: NA; CDR3 DNA: TGTGCCAGCAGCCAAGAGGTGGGCTACGAGCAGTACTTC; CDR3 protein: CASSQEVGYEQYF
V gene: TRBV28; clone size: NA; J gene: TRBJ2-3; D gene: NA; CDR3 DNA: TGTGCCAGCAGTCCTGCGCGGGGAGGACGGGATACGCAGTATTTT; CDR3 protein: CASSPARGGRDTQYF
V gene: TRBV15; clone size: NA; J gene: TRBJ1-6; D gene: TRBD1; CDR3 DNA: TGTGCCACCAGCCCTCTCGGGGAAAGGGGGCATGGTAATTCACCCCTCCACTTT; CDR3 protein: CATSPLGERGHGNSPLHF
V gene: TRBV19; clone size: few; J gene: TRBJ2-7; D gene: NA; CDR3 DNA: TGTGCCAGTAGATTGAACAGCCTATCCTACGAGCAGTACTTC; CDR3 protein: CASRLNSLSYEQYF
V gene: TRBV28; clone size: NA; J gene: TRBJ1-5; D gene: NA; CDR3 DNA: TGTGCCAGCAGTTTATTCACCAGCAATCAGCCCCAGCATTTT; CDR3 protein: CASSLFTSNQPQHF
V gene: TRBV5-1; clone size: NA; J gene: TRBJ2-1; D gene: NA; CDR3 DNA: TGCGCCAGCAGCTTGATGTCAGGGTCCTACAATGAGCAGTTCTTC; CDR3 protein: CASSLMSGSYNEQFF
V gene: TRBV24-1; clone size: once; J gene: TRBJ2-5; D gene: NA; CDR3 DNA: TGTGCCACCAGTGACCCCCGACAGGTCCTCTCCCAAGAGACCCAGTACTTC; CDR3 protein: CATSDPRQVLSQETQYF
V gene: TRBV7-9; clone size: NA; J gene: TRBJ1-2; D gene: TRBD1; CDR3 DNA: TGTGCCAGCAGCTCCCCCGGGACAGGGGCCTCAGTGGAGGGCTACACCTTC; CDR3 protein: CASSSPGTGASVEGYTF
V gene: TRBV7-9; clone size: NA; J gene: TRBJ2-2; D gene: NA; CDR3 DNA: TGTGCCAGCTCGAGGCGGGGAGCGAACACCGGGGAGCTGTTTTTT; CDR3 protein: CASSRRGANTGELFF
V gene: TRBV11-2; clone size: NA; J gene: TRBJ2-5; D gene: NA; CDR3 DNA: TGTGCCAGCAGCTTCGGGGGGCCGGAGACCCAGTACTTC; CDR3 protein: CASSFGGPETQYF
V gene: TRBV27; clone size: once; J gene: TRBJ2-2; D gene: NA; CDR3 DNA: TGTGCCAGCAGTCCTCTAGGTTACACCGGGGAGCTGTTTTTT; CDR3 protein: CASSPLGYTGELFF